The rows below give T cell receptor beta chains drawn from one sample of a study of Ad26.COV2.S vaccination and SARS-CoV-2 variants. The protocol was immunoSEQ multiplex PCR, while the TCRdb copy is restricted to in-frame clones and leaves out a portion. In the table there are around 350,000 clones, approximately 84% of which are singletons. Sequencing was performed on peripheral blood, taken in a trial of Ad26.COV2.S vaccine versus placebo. Receptor source: a person between 18 and 65 years old who received the Ad26.COV2.S COVID-19 vaccine or a placebo. CDR3s leave out the opening cysteine and the closing phenylalanine or tryptophan. Each record gives: V gene, J gene, CDR3 protein.

v_call: TRBV3-1/TRBV3-2
j_call: TRBJ2-1
cdr3_aa: ASSQSSASYNEQF

v_call: TRBV24-1
j_call: TRBJ2-3
cdr3_aa: ATSDLGTGGDTDTQY

v_call: TRBV19
j_call: TRBJ1-5
cdr3_aa: ASSIDRVPSPQH

v_call: TRBV6-5
j_call: TRBJ2-7
cdr3_aa: ASSSPYRGESYEQY

v_call: TRBV6-5
j_call: TRBJ2-7
cdr3_aa: ASSYRTPGGNYEQY

v_call: TRBV5-1
j_call: TRBJ2-7
cdr3_aa: ASSSDGQGGYEQY

v_call: TRBV3-1/TRBV3-2
j_call: TRBJ2-2
cdr3_aa: ASSQPTGSGTGELF

v_call: TRBV5-4
j_call: TRBJ1-4
cdr3_aa: ASSSDGIFNEKLF

v_call: TRBV9
j_call: TRBJ1-6
cdr3_aa: ASRGGGSRSPLH

v_call: TRBV5-6
j_call: TRBJ1-2
cdr3_aa: ASSFTGQVYGYT

v_call: TRBV2
j_call: TRBJ2-7
cdr3_aa: ASSHRGQYEQY

v_call: TRBV3-1/TRBV3-2
j_call: TRBJ1-6
cdr3_aa: ASSQEYSPLH

v_call: TRBV24-1
j_call: TRBJ1-2
cdr3_aa: ATSDSRDFSSGYT

v_call: TRBV7-9
j_call: TRBJ2-7
cdr3_aa: ASSLFKEGSAYEQY

v_call: TRBV2
j_call: TRBJ1-2
cdr3_aa: ASSAGLTGGYT

v_call: TRBV28
j_call: TRBJ1-4
cdr3_aa: ASSTQQGAIEKLF

v_call: TRBV6-2/TRBV6-3
j_call: TRBJ1-5
cdr3_aa: ASSIQEGRAQH

v_call: TRBV6-2/TRBV6-3
j_call: TRBJ2-1
cdr3_aa: ASSLLTGLAGGLNEQF

v_call: TRBV30
j_call: TRBJ2-5
cdr3_aa: AWSAQGGQETQY

v_call: TRBV27
j_call: TRBJ2-7
cdr3_aa: ASSEKPDRAYYEQY

v_call: TRBV27
j_call: TRBJ1-1
cdr3_aa: ASSSTRNTEAF

v_call: TRBV7-9
j_call: TRBJ2-1
cdr3_aa: ASSQTSGARGVGQF

v_call: TRBV30
j_call: TRBJ1-2
cdr3_aa: AYSGDNEHGYT

v_call: TRBV11-2
j_call: TRBJ2-7
cdr3_aa: ASSPLTSGGASYEQY

v_call: TRBV5-1
j_call: TRBJ1-1
cdr3_aa: ASSTLQGVNTEAF

v_call: TRBV7-8
j_call: TRBJ2-2
cdr3_aa: ASSFFGDTGELF

v_call: TRBV29-1
j_call: TRBJ2-1
cdr3_aa: SALGGVSYNEQF

v_call: TRBV28
j_call: TRBJ1-4
cdr3_aa: ASSPRDTYEKLF

v_call: TRBV9
j_call: TRBJ1-1
cdr3_aa: ASSVTGEGNTEAF

v_call: TRBV24-1
j_call: TRBJ1-5
cdr3_aa: ATGRDGNQPQH

v_call: TRBV7-2
j_call: TRBJ2-3
cdr3_aa: ASSPRLAGGPTDTQY

v_call: TRBV27
j_call: TRBJ2-1
cdr3_aa: ASSRTGTSGYNEQF

v_call: TRBV2
j_call: TRBJ2-1
cdr3_aa: ATASGGGNEQF

v_call: TRBV10-3
j_call: TRBJ2-7
cdr3_aa: AIGTQGADYEQY

v_call: TRBV18
j_call: TRBJ1-1
cdr3_aa: ASSPGQGHTEAF

v_call: TRBV28
j_call: TRBJ1-2
cdr3_aa: ASSLGTGSYDGYT

v_call: TRBV7-6
j_call: TRBJ2-7
cdr3_aa: ASSREVGSNNEQY

v_call: TRBV30
j_call: TRBJ2-5
cdr3_aa: AWTSGHQLLETQY

v_call: TRBV2
j_call: TRBJ2-3
cdr3_aa: ASSESGSGTDTQY